Only a few counts were recorded for the clone carrying this TCR beta chain. Antigen unknown. The TCR beta cDNA libraries contained unique molecular identifiers. The authors obtained about 520,000 cDNA molecules from approximately 0.95 to 9.8 million T cells. Using its own MiXCR run on the PCR reads, TCRdb lists one record per CDR3 protein. The profile shows 160,000 or so distinct CDR3 sequences, 35% to 40% of them singletons. These data originate in a study of post-analysis software for immune sequencing data. Overall study results and limits: Included in a set of roughly five TRBV segments more frequent in patients than controls were TRBV5-6, TRBV5-1 and TRBV20-1. People with multiple sclerosis had a significantly lower normalized Chao1 diversity than controls did.

The CDR3 length is 14 residues. V lost 7 bases to trimming and J lost 11 bases; unmatched junction nucleotides: 10. Germline assignment: CDR1 MRHNA and CDR2 SNTAGT. The chain carries TRBV6-4 and TRBJ2-5, with 13 bases matching TRBD2. The receptor was derived from a girl aged 10 to 17 with multiple sclerosis. Sequencing used blood, obtained after autologous hematopoietic stem cell transplantation. CDR3 sequence reads: CASIGLAGACEQYF. The CDR3 coding sequence is TGTGCCAGCATAGGACTAGCGGGAGCGTGTGAGCAGTACTTC.